Given below is one T cell receptor beta chain in context. What it recognizes is unknown. This record comes from a study of CD8 T cells in ankylosing spondylitis. General observations from the study: Ankylosing spondylitis blood seemed to carry a telltale TCR beta motif made of roughly 8 highly homologous variants.

Each CDR3 protein gets one entry after TCRdb re-called the 5' RACE reads with MiXCR. This repertoire shows 300,000 to 350,000 distinct CDR3 sequences, around 21% found once; its top ten account for about 4%. This clonotype originated in a female donor with ankylosing spondylitis or in good health (not recorded which). Input material: blood, either unsorted or a sorted T cell fraction (not recorded which).

This CDR3 is CASSYDYYYEQYF. Written as DNA, the CDR3 is TGCGCCAGCAGCTATGACTATTACTACGAGCAGTACTTC. This sequence joins TRBV5-1 and TRBJ2-7; the D gene is possibly TRBD2 (5 bases). V was cut by 3 bases and J by 3 bases, with 10 bases left in between. CDR1 SGHRS and CDR2 YFSETQ come from the germline V gene. The CDR3 runs 13 residues.